The following is a TCR beta chain sequence with its context. The antigen remains unidentified. The sample originates from a study of graft-versus-host responses after intestinal transplantation. Study-wide background: Multivisceral, liver-intestinal, or isolated intestinal transplants were received by the recipients.

V was shortened by 4 bases and J by 4 bases, with 10 bases between the two germline ends. Germline lookup yields CDR1 MDHEN and CDR2 SYDVKM. The CDR3 totals 13 residues. Findings and limits, study-wide: Present in recipient marrow, GvH clones included some that appeared first in ileum or blood. High graft-versus-host to host-versus-graft clonal ratios were seen in allografts of patients with graft-donor T cell macrochimerism.

Only in-frame clones appear in the TCRdb table, and some are missing; sequencing was by immunoSEQ multiplex PCR. The sample shows under 95,000 clones, about 88% of them seen only once. The source is a human donor who was the organ donor for an intestinal transplant. Sequenced here: unstimulated CD4+ T cells sorted from spleen or lymph node cells, sampled before transplant. This chain joins TRBV28 and TRBJ1-2; D is perhaps TRBD1 (5 bases). CDR3 in amino acids: CASSYRRGYGYTF. The CDR3, as DNA: TGTGCCAGCAGTTACAGGCGGGGCTATGGCTACACCTTC.